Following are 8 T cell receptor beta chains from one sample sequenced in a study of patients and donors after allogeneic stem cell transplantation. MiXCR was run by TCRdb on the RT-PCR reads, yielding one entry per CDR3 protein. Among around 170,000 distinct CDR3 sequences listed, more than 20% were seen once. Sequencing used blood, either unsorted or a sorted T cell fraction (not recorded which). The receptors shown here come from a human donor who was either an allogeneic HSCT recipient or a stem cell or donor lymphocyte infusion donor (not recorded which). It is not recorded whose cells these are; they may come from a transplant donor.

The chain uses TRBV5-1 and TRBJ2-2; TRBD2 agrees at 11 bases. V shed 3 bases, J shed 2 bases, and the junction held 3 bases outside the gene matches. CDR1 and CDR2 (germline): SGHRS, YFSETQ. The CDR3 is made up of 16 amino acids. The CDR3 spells CASSWTSGLNTGELFF. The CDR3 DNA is TGCGCCAGCAGCTGGACTAGCGGGCTAAACACCGGGGAGCTGTTTTTT.

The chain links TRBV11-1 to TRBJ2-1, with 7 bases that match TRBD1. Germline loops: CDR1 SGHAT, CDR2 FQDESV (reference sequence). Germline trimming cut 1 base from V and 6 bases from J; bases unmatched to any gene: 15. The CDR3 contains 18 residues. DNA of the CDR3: TGTGCCAGCAGCTTAGTGGGGACAGTAGGTAGGTTCGGCAATGAGCAGTTCTTC. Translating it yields CASSLVGTVGRFGNEQFF. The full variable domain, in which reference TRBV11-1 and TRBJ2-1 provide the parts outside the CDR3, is EAEVAQSPRYKITEKSQAVAFWCDPISGHATLYWYRQILGQGPELLVQFQDESVVDDSQLPKDRFSAERLKGVDSTLKIQPAELGDSAMYLCASSLVGTVGRFGNEQFFGPGTRLTVL.

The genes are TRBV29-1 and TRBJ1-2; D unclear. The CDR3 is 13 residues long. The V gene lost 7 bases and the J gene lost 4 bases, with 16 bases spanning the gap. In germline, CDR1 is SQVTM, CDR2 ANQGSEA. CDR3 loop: CSGYGEGLYGYTF. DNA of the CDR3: TGCAGCGGCTATGGCGAAGGTCTCTATGGCTACACCTTC.

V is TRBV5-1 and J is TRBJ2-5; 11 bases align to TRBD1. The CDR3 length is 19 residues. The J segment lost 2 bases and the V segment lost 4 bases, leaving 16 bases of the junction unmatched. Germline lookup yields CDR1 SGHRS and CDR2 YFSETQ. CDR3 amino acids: CASSVPWTGGDPFQETQYF. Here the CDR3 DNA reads TGCGCCAGCAGCGTACCGTGGACAGGGGGCGATCCTTTTCAAGAGACCCAGTACTTC.

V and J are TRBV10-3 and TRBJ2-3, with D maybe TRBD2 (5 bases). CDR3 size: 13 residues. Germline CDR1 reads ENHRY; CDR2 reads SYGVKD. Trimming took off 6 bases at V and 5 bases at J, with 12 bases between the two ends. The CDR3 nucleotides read TGTGCCATCAGCGGAGGTGTGGGAGATACGCAGTATTTT. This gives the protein CAISGGVGDTQYF.

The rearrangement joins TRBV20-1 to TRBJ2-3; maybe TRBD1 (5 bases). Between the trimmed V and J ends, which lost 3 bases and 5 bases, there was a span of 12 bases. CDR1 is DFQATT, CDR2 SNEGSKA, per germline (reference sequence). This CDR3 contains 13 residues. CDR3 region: CSAREQAGDTQYF. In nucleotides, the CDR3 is TGCAGTGCTAGGGAACAGGCTGGAGATACGCAGTATTTT.

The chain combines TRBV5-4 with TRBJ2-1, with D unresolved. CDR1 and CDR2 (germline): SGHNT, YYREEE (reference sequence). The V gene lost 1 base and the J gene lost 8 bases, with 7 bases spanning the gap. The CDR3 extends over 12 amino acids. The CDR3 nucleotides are TGTGCCAGCAGCTTGCTTCAGGATGAGCAGTTCTTC. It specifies CASSLLQDEQFF.

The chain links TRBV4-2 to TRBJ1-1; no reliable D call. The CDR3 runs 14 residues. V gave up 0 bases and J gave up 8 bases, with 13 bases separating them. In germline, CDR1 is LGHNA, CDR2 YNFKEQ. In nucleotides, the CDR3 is TGTGCCAGCAGCCAAGAGCCATACTTAAGAGAAGCTTTCTTT. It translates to CASSQEPYLREAFF.